These T cell receptor beta chains were read from a single sample in a study of blood T cell repertoires in COVID-19. Here immunoSEQ multiplex PCR was the method, and the copy in TCRdb shows in-frame clones only, minus some. Of roughly 90,000 clones detected, around four fifths appear once; the ten largest clones hold nearly 3.5%. Sequenced input: peripheral blood. Receptors were obtained from a middle-aged man with acute or convalescent COVID-19. Each CDR3 is given with its conserved first and last residue. A D gene is named only where the DNA matches it firmly. Part of the rows lack a size; the others show once, few, many or a class for expanded clones.

>.|TRBJ1-6|TRBV7-3|TRBD1
CASSSGQGAISTLHF
TGTGCCAGCAGCTCGGGACAGGGGGCGATAAGCACCCTCCACTTT
>.|TRBJ2-7|TRBV4-3|TRBD2
CASSQDSSGGWEQYF
TGCGCCAGCAGCCAAGATTCTAGCGGGGGGTGGGAGCAGTACTTC
>.|TRBJ2-7|TRBV14|.
CASSQEGMEGSWPSSYEQYF
TGTGCCAGCAGCCAGGAGGGCATGGAGGGGTCATGGCCGAGCTCCTACGAGCAGTACTTC
>few|TRBJ2-1|TRBV6-5|TRBD2
CASSFRLAYEQFF
TGTGCCAGCAGTTTCCGACTAGCATATGAGCAGTTCTTC
>.|TRBJ2-7|TRBV6-5|TRBD2
CASNPSGGLSYEQYF
TGTGCCAGCAATCCTAGCGGGGGACTCTCCTACGAGCAGTACTTC
>.|TRBJ2-7|TRBV12-3/TRBV12-4|TRBD1
CASRSGQGYEQYF
TGTGCCAGCAGATCGGGACAGGGCTACGAGCAGTACTTC
>.|TRBJ1-3|TRBV19|.
CASSTAVRVRNTIYF
TGTGCCAGTAGTACCGCGGTTCGGGTTCGGAACACCATATATTTT
>.|TRBJ1-6|TRBV6-4|TRBD1
CASSVGQLNSPLHF
TGTGCCAGCAGTGTGGGACAGCTTAATTCACCCCTCCACTTT
>.|TRBJ2-7|TRBV19|.
CASSRDTSYEQYF
TGTGCCAGTAGCAGGGACACCTCCTACGAGCAGTACTTC
>.|TRBJ2-6|TRBV6-2/TRBV6-3|.
CASSQVWVETNVLTF
TGTGCCAGCAGTCAGGTCTGGGTTGAGACCAACGTCCTGACTTTC
>.|TRBJ2-7|TRBV6-9|TRBD1
CASSYQPGQGQQYF
TGTGCCAGCAGTTATCAACCGGGACAGGGGCAGCAGTACTTC
>few|TRBJ2-2|TRBV10-1|.
CASSEGSNTGELFF
TGCGCCAGCAGTGAGGGCTCGAACACCGGGGAGCTGTTTTTT
>.|TRBJ2-3|TRBV11-2|.
CASSPGGAGIGDTQYF
TGTGCCAGCAGCCCAGGAGGCGCGGGTATTGGAGATACGCAGTATTTT
>.|TRBJ1-2|TRBV6-5|.
CASMGGARDNYGYTF
TGTGCCAGCATGGGGGGGGCCAGGGACAACTATGGCTACACCTTC
>.|TRBJ2-5|TRBV25-1|.
CASSTTALQETQYF
TGTGCCAGCAGTACGACAGCTCTCCAAGAGACCCAGTACTTC
>.|TRBJ1-2|TRBV7-2|.
CASSSSQGYYGYTF
TGTGCCAGCAGCTCTAGCCAGGGGTACTATGGCTACACCTTC
>once|TRBJ1-1|TRBV7-9|.
CASSRDTSGTEAFF
TGTGCCAGCAGCCGGGACACCTCGGGGACTGAAGCTTTCTTT
>.|TRBJ2-5|TRBV7-2|TRBD1
CASSYRGQGRETQYF
TGTGCCAGCAGCTATCGCGGACAGGGGCGCGAGACCCAGTACTTC